The rows below give T cell receptor beta chains drawn from one sample of a study of cytomegalovirus exposure and HLA in healthy donors. Some clones are missing from TCRdb's copy, which holds only in-frame ones; the method was immunoSEQ multiplex PCR. Of 130,000 to 150,000 clones in the sample, about 80% were seen once. Material: PBMCs. The receptors originated from a man aged 18 to 29 in good health and CMV-seronegative. CDR3s leave out the opening cysteine and the closing phenylalanine or tryptophan. A clone size is listed for some rows: how often the clone was seen (once, few, many), or a class if it is expanded.

abundance | j_gene | v_gene | CDR3aa
- | TRBJ2-7 | TRBV7-6 | ASSLDRESSYEQY
- | TRBJ2-3 | TRBV11-3 | ASSFVQGAADTQY
- | TRBJ1-1 | TRBV4-1 | ASSQAAGTEAF
- | TRBJ2-1 | TRBV10-3 | AIRGLAGGPIQDEQF
- | TRBJ2-7 | TRBV6-5 | ASSLGGGSYEQY
- | TRBJ2-5 | TRBV7-3 | ASSLLAGQETQY
- | TRBJ2-7 | TRBV5-1 | ASSPRDRVYEQY
- | TRBJ2-3 | TRBV5-4 | ASSYRDSSTDTQY
- | TRBJ2-7 | TRBV6-5 | ASSYSKGQGSYEQY
- | TRBJ2-7 | TRBV19 | ASSPLQGAYEQY
- | TRBJ2-1 | TRBV5-8 | ASSSRDTYNEQF
- | TRBJ1-4 | TRBV6-4 | ASTEKWRADTLF
few | - | TRBV5-1 | ASRQVGGLGYEQY
- | TRBJ2-3 | TRBV27 | ASNQASRPDTQY
few | TRBJ1-1 | TRBV19 | ASSALIRQGRNTEAF
- | TRBJ2-7 | TRBV27 | ASSPRLVPSHEQY
- | TRBJ2-2 | TRBV10-2 | ASSDPLRGAWTGELF
- | TRBJ2-7 | TRBV7-2 | ASSFGGSRYEQY
- | TRBJ1-5 | TRBV7-9 | ASSLGMGQGSNQPQH
- | TRBJ1-6 | TRBV29-1 | SVGTNSPLH
- | TRBJ2-3 | TRBV27 | ASSYGLAGGLDTQY
once | TRBJ2-2 | TRBV9 | ASNLDRASGTGELF
few | TRBJ2-7 | TRBV6-1 | ASSEAGDNSYEQY
many | TRBJ2-3 | TRBV6-1 | ASSAGGNTDTQY
- | TRBJ2-5 | TRBV11-2 | ASSSTGVGPAETQY
- | TRBJ2-7 | TRBV27 | ASSLRTGTSGGEQY